What follows are 4 T cell receptor beta chains derived from one specimen sequenced in a study of blood T cells in healthy people across ages. A J-beta primer mix and a sample-barcoded 5' primer were used in a second PCR of roughly 7 to 12 cycles. TCRdb re-called the 5' RACE reads with MiXCR, one entry per CDR3 protein. The data contain 980,000 or so distinct CDR3 sequences, about 48% of them seen just once; the ten biggest clones take up roughly 13%. Specimen: blood. The receptors were gathered from a man younger than 40 in good health.

This clonotype showed up just a few times. The chain couples TRBV30 to TRBJ2-5; D might be TRBD1 or TRBD2, each matching 6 bases. The end of the DNA is better explained by TRBJ2-7, so the J call may be wrong. The length of the CDR3 is 13 residues. Germline V CDR1 and CDR2: GTSNPN, SVGIG (reference sequence). DNA of the CDR3: TGTGCCTGGGAAGTGGGGGGCAACGACGAGCAGTACTTC. This codes for CAWEVGGNDEQYF.

The table lists this clonotype with a few counts. The chain employs TRBV25-1 and TRBJ1-2; TRBD1 might be the D (5 bases). The germline CDR1 and CDR2 sequences are MGHDK and SYGVNS. Trimming left V 4 bases short and J 8 bases short, with 17 bases between. The CDR3 length is 14 residues. The CDR3, as DNA: TGTGCCAGCAGTGGGGGGACGGCCGGCTTCGGCTACACCTTC. It translates to CASSGGTAGFGYTF.

On this clonotype: A read error may account for a junction end that differs from germline. The chain has TRBV29-1 and TRBJ2-1, with D hard to call. Germline V gene sequence: CDR1 SQVTM, CDR2 ANQGSEA. The CDR3 runs 16 residues. For the CDR3, the DNA is TGCGGCGTTGAAGATTCGGCTGGGCCCTCCTACAATGAGCAGTTCTTC. Amino acids: CGVEDSAGPSYNEQFF.

This sequence joins TRBV7-2 and TRBJ1-2, with no clear D. The CDR3 consists of 12 residues. Trimming pared 11 bases from V and 2 bases from J, leaving 12 bases between. Germline CDR1 SGHTA, CDR2 FQGNSA. CDR3 sequence: CASGWGNYGYTF. The CDR3 DNA follows: TGTGCCTCGGGGTGGGGAAACTATGGCTACACCTTC.